The T cell receptor (beta chain) under discussion was sequenced for a study of identical twins (dated by TCRdb to 2015 to 2016). Regarding the research as a whole: The study deep-sequenced TCR alpha and beta repertoires from monozygotic twins, unrelated adults of various ages and cord blood to test whether fetal clonotypes persist. Replicate twin experiments were performed at different times using different library preparation protocols to rule out contamination. On the study overall, not on this receptor specifically: Because the same donors could not be followed over many years, the conclusions depended on cross-sectional statistical analysis. Zero-insertion analyses could be partly confounded by invariant T cells such as MAIT and iNKT, although diverse VJ usage argued against such confounding for most clonotypes. Compared with coincidental sharing between unrelated individuals, an excess of low generation-probability sequences was observed among out-of-frame TCR alpha sequences shared between twins. Fewer insertions were carried by abundant cord blood beta clonotypes, a similar but weaker trend appeared in young adult naive repertoires, and no such trend appeared in memory repertoires. Recombination models systematically underestimated out-of-frame TCR alpha sharing in monozygotic twins but agreed with sharing between unrelated individuals. Excess twin sharing in beta out-of-frame sequences was weaker because fewer shared sequences lowered the signal-to-noise ratio.

Libraries were made using 5' RACE. The instrument was an Illumina HiSeq 2000. A universal primer binding site was introduced by template switching, and a unique molecular identifier was present in the final cDNA, enabling accurate counting of TCR cDNA molecules. First-strand cDNA for TCR alpha and beta chains was synthesized from specific primers in the conserved constant-segment region. To control for contamination, every cDNA library was double barcoded, receiving both a SMART-Mk sample barcode and Illumina barcodes. TruSeq adapter sequences, together with Illumina sample barcodes, were added in two successive PCR steps. The TCR alpha and beta cDNA libraries were sequenced on the Illumina HiSeq platform using custom primers. The published analysis was carried out like this. Unique molecular identifiers were extracted from raw reads with MiGEC, and CDR3 positions were determined with MiXCR. Recombination models were inferred per individual with the repgenHMM and IGoR tools using an EM algorithm. Shared clonotype analysis was performed with the tcR package in R, normalizing sharing by the product of cloneset sizes. Out-of-frame nonproductive sequences were analyzed to study raw recombination free of thymic and clonal selection effects. In TCRdb, the public reads were trimmed at Q25 with fastp and aligned with MiXCR, with productive beta chains retained. Each CDR3 protein gets just one entry, which takes the most common genes and DNA from the rows behind it. What appears here as the V and J calls and clone size reflects TCRdb's work, not the paper's. For this sample there are 1.5 million to 2 million distinct CDR3 sequences; around 33% appear just once. The ten largest account for approximately 0.25% of the sample.

Comment on this clonotype: The antigen this receptor binds is unknown. No base quality information exists; no much larger clone differs at one position.

Every donor was a healthy Caucasian. The CDR3 numbers 14 residues from cysteine through phenylalanine. Only the CDR3 DNA stays, 42 bases, in frame from base 1. The junction shows trimming of 8 bases on V and 3 bases on J, plus 13 bases between the germline ends. CDR1 MGHDK and CDR2 SYGVNS were looked up in the germline V gene. This clonotype was sampled from a newborn girl in good health. This receptor chain uses TRBV25-1 and TRBJ2-2; perhaps TRBD2 is the D gene, with 5 bases matching. Material: cord blood. The CDR3 region has the sequence CASQSSGYTGELFF. The sequenced DNA: TGTGCCAGCCAGTCTTCGGGGTACACCGGGGAGCTGTTTTTT.